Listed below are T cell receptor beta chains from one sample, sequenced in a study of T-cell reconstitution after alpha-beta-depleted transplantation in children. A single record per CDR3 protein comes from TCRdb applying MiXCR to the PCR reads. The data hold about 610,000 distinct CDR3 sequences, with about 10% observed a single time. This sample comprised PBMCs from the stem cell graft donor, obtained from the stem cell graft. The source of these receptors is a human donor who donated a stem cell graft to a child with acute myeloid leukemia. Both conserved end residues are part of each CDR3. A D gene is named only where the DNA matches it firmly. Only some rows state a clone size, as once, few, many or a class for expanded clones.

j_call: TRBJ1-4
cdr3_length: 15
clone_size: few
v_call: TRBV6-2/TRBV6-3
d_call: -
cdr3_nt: TGTGCCAGCAGTTACTCGTTCGCACGGAATGAAAAACTGTTTTTT
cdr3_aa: CASSYSFARNEKLFF

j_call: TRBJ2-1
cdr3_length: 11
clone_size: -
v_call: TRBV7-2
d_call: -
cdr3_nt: TGTGCCAGCAGCTCCAATGGGAATGAGTTCTTC
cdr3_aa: CASSSNGNEFF

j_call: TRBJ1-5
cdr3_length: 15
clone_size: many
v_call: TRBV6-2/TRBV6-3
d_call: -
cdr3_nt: TGTGCCAGCAGTTACGGGCTGTCTAGCAATCAGCCCCAGCATTTT
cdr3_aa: CASSYGLSSNQPQHF

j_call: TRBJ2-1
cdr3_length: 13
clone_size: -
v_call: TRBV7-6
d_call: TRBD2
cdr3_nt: TGTGCCAGCAGCTTAGCTCTAGCGGAGGACAAGTTCTTC
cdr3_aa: CASSLALAEDKFF

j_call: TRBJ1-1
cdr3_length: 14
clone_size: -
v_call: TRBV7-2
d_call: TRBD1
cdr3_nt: TGTGCCAGCAGCTACACGGGACAGTCGTTCGAAGCTTTCTTT
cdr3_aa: CASSYTGQSFEAFF

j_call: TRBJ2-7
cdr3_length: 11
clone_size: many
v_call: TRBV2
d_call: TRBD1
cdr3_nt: TGTGCCAGCGACAGGGACGGCGAGCAGTACTTC
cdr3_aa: CASDRDGEQYF

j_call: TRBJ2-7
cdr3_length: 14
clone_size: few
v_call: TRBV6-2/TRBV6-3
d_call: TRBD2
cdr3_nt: TGTGCCAGCAGTCCCCGACTAGCGGATTACGAGCAGTACTTC
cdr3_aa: CASSPRLADYEQYF

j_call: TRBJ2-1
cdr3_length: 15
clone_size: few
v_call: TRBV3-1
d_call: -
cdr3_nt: TGTGCCAGCAGCCTGGGACACGGCCTAGACAATGAGCAGTTCTTC
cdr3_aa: CASSLGHGLDNEQFF

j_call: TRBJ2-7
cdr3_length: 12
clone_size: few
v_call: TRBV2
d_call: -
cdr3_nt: TGTGCCAGCATTCCGGGAAGGGGGGAGCAGTACTTC
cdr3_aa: CASIPGRGEQYF

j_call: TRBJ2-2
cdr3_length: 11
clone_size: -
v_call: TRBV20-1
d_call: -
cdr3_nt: TGCAGTGCTAGCCAGCCCGGGGAGCTGTTTTTT
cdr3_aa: CSASQPGELFF

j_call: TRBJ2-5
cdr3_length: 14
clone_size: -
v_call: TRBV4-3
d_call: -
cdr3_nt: TGCGCCAGCAGCCGAGGACTGCTGGGGGAGACCCAGTACTTC
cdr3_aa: CASSRGLLGETQYF

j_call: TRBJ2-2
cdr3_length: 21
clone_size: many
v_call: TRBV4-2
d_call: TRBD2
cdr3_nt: TGTGCCAGCAGCCAAGGGGTCACCCGAGCGGCGGGAGGGCCGATTACCGGGGAGCTGTTTTTT
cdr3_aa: CASSQGVTRAAGGPITGELFF

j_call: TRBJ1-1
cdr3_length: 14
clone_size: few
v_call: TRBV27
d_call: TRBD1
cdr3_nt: TGTGCCAGCAGTTTTCAGGGGGCTAACACTGAAGCTTTCTTT
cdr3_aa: CASSFQGANTEAFF

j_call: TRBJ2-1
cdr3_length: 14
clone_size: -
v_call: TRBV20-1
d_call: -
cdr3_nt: TGCAGTGCTTCCGGACGGGGTCTGACGAATGAGCAGTTCTTC
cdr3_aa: CSASGRGLTNEQFF

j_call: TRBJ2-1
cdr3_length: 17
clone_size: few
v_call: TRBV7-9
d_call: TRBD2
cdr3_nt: TGTGCCAGCAGCCCAGGACTAGCGGGCCCATCCTACAATGAGCAGTTCTTC
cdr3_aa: CASSPGLAGPSYNEQFF

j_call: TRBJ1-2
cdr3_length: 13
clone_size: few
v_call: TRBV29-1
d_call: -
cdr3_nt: TGCAGCGTTGAAGAAACTTCCCGGTTTTGGGACACCTTC
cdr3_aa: CSVEETSRFWDTF

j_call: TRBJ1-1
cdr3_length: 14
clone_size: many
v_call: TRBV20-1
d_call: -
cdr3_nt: TGTAGTGCTAGAAGGGGGGCAGTCGACACTGAAGCTTTCTTT
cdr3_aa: CSARRGAVDTEAFF

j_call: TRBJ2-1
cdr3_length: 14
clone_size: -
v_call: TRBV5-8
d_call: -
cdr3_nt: TGTGCCAGCAGCTTGTCTACTAAGCTCAATGAGCAGTTCTTC
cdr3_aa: CASSLSTKLNEQFF

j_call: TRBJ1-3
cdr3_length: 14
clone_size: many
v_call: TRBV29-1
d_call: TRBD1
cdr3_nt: TGCAGCGTTAAGGGACAGGGGAACGGAAACACCATATATTTT
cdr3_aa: CSVKGQGNGNTIYF

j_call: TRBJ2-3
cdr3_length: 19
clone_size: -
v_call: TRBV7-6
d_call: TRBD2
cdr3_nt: TGTGCCAGCAGCTTAGTTACGGCGCTAGCGGGAGCCCTCACAGATACGCAGTATTTT
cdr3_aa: CASSLVTALAGALTDTQYF

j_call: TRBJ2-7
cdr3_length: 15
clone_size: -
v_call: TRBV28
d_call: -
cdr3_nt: TGTGCCAGCAGTTCCGGACAGAGCCTCTCCTACGAGCAGTACTTC
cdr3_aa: CASSSGQSLSYEQYF

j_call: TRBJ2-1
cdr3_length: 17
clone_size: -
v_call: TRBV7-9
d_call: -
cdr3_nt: TGTGCCAGCAGCTTATCTGGTGGGGAGTCCTCCTACAATGAGCAGTTCTTC
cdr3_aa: CASSLSGGESSYNEQFF

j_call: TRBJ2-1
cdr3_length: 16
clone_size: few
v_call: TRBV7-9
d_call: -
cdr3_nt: TGTGCCAGCAGGTCCCTCTCGGGAGAGTCCTACAATGAGCAGTTCTTC
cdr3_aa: CASRSLSGESYNEQFF

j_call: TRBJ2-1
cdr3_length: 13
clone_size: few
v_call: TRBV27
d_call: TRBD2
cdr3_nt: TGTGCCAGCCCCCCCGGGGGGTTCGATGAGCAGTTCTTC
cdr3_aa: CASPPGGFDEQFF

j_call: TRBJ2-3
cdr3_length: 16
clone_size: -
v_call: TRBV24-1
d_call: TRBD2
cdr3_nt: TGTGCCACCAGTGAACCGACTAGCGGGAGTACAGATAGGCAGTATTTT
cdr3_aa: CATSEPTSGSTDRQYF

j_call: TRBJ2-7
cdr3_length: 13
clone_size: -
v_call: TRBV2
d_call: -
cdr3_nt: TGTGCCAGCGGGACCGGGACGGGCTACGAGCAGTACTTC
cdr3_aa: CASGTGTGYEQYF

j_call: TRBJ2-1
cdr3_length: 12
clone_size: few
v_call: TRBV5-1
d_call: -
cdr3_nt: TGCGCCAGCAGCTTGCCAGGGACTGAGCAGTTCTTC
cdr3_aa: CASSLPGTEQFF

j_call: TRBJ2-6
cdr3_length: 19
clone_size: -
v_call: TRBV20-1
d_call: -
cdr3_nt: TGCAGTGCTCGCGCCGGGGACTCGACCTTGTTATCTGGGGCCAACGTCCTGACTTTC
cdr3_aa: CSARAGDSTLLSGANVLTF

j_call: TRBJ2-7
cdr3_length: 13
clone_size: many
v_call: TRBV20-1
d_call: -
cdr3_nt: TGCAGTGCTAGAGGGGCAGCCTCCTACGAGCAGTACTTC
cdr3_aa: CSARGAASYEQYF

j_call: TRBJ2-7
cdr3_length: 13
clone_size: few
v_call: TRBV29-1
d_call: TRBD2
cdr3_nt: TGCAGCGCCAAGACTAGCGGGAGCTACGAGCAGTACTTC
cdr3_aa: CSAKTSGSYEQYF

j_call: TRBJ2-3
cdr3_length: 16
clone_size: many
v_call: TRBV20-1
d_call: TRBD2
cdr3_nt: TGCAGTGCTACAGTAATAGCGGGAGGTGGCACAGATACGCAGTATTTT
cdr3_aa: CSATVIAGGGTDTQYF

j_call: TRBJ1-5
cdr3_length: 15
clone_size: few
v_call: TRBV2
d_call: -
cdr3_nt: TGTGCCAGCACCACGGACAGTTTAAGCAATCAGCCCCAGCATTTT
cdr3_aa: CASTTDSLSNQPQHF

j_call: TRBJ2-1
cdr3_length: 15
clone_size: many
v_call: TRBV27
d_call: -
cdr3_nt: -
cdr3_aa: CASSSSTEPYNEQFF

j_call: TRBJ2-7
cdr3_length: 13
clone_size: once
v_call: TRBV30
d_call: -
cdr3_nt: TGTGCCTGGAGTGGGGACCTGACCTACGAGCAGTACTTC
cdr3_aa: CAWSGDLTYEQYF

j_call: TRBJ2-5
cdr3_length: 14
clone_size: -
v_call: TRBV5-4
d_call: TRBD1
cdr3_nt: TGTGCCAGCAGCTTCCTGGACAGGGGAGAGACCCAGTACTTC
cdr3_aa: CASSFLDRGETQYF

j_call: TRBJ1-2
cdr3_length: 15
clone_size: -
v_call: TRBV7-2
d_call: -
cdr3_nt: TGTGCCAGCAGCTTAGCGAGAACGACAAGCTATGGCTACACCTTC
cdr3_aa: CASSLARTTSYGYTF

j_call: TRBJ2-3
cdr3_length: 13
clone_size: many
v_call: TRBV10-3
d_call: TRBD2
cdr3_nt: TGTGCCATCACTAGCGGGAAAACAGATACGCAGTATTTT
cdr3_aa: CAITSGKTDTQYF

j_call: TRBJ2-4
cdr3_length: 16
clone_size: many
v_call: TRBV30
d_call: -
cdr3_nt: TGTGCCTGGAGTGAAAGGGGGATTCTAGCCAAAAACATTCAGTACTTC
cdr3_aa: CAWSERGILAKNIQYF

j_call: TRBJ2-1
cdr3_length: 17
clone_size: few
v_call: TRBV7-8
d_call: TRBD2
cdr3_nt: TGTGCCAGCAGCTCGCGGGGGGGCGGCTCTTCTCTGAATGAGCAGTTCTTC
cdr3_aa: CASSSRGGGSSLNEQFF

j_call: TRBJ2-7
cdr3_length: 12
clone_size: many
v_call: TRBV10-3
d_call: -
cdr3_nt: TGTGCCATAGCGGGTTCCACCTACGAGCAGTACTTC
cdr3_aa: CAIAGSTYEQYF

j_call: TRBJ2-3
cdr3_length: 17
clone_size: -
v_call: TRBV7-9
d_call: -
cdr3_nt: TGTGCCAGCAGCTCAACCTCAGGGGTCCCCACCCCAGATACGCAGTATTTT
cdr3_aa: CASSSTSGVPTPDTQYF

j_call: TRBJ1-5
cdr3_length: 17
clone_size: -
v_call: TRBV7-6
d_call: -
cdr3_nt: TGTGCCAGCAGCTTAGCGCGGCAGAAGTATAGCAATCAGCCCCAGCATTTT
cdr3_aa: CASSLARQKYSNQPQHF

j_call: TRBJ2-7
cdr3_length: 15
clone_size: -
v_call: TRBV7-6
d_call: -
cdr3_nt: TGTGCCAGCAGCTTAGTAGGAGGTCAGCCCTACGAGCAGTACTTC
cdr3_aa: CASSLVGGQPYEQYF

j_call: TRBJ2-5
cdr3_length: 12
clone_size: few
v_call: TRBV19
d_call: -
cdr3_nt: TGTGCCAGTATGGGAATCCCCACGGCCCAGTACTTC
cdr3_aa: CASMGIPTAQYF

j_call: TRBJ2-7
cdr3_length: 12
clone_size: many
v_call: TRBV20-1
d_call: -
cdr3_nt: TGCAGCGCGGGGCGCTTAACCTACGAGCAGTACTTC
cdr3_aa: CSAGRLTYEQYF

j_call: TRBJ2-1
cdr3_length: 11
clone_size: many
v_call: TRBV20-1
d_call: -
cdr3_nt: TGCAGTGCTAGTTCTAAGAATGAGCAGTTCTTC
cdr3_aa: CSASSKNEQFF

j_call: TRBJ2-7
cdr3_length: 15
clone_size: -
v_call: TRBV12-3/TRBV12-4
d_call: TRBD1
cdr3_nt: TGTGCCAGCAGTTCGGGGACAGGCCAAGGCTACGAGCAGTACTTC
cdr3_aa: CASSSGTGQGYEQYF

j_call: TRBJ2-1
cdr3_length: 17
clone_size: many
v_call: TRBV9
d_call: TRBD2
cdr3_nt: TGTGCCAGCAGCGTATCTTTAGCGGGAGGGGTTTACAATGAGCAGTTCTTC
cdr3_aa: CASSVSLAGGVYNEQFF

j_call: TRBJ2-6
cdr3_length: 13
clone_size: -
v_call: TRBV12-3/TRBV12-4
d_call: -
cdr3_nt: TGTGCCAGCCGACATTCTGGGGCCAACGTCCTGACTTTC
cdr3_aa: CASRHSGANVLTF

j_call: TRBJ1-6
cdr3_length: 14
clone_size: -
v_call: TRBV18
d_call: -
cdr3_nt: TGTGCCAGCTCACCACCAGGGCAAGCTTCACCCCTCCACTTT
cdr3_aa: CASSPPGQASPLHF

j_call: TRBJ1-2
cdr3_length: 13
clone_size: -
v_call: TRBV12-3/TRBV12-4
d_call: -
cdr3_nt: TGTGCCAGCAGTTTGAGGGAGAAATATGGCTACACCTTC
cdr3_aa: CASSLREKYGYTF

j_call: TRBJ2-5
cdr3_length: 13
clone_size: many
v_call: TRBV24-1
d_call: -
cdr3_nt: TGTGCCACCAGTGTGGCAGGACCAGAGACCCAGTACTTC
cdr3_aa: CATSVAGPETQYF

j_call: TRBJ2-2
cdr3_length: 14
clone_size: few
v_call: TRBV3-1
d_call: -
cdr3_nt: TGTGCCAGCAGCCAGGGTCGGGGTGCCGGGGAGCTGTTTTTT
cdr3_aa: CASSQGRGAGELFF

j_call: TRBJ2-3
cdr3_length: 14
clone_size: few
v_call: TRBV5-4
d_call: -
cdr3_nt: TGTGCCAGCAGCCCTGAACTTAGCACAGATACGCAGTATTTT
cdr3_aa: CASSPELSTDTQYF

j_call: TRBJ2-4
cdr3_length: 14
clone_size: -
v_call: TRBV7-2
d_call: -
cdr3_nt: TGTGCCAGCACCCCTCGGGGGCCCGGAGACATTCAGTACTTC
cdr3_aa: CASTPRGPGDIQYF

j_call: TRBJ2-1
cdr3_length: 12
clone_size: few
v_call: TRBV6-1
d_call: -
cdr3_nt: TGTGCCAGCAGTGAAAGATGGGATGAGCAGTTCTTC
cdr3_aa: CASSERWDEQFF

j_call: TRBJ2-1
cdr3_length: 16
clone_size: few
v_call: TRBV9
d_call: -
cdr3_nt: TGTGCCAGCAGCGCATCCGGGACCACCCTTTACAATGAGCAGTTCTTC
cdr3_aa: CASSASGTTLYNEQFF

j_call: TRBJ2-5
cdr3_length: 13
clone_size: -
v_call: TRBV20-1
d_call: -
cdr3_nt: TGCAGTGCCACGCACGGGATAAAAGAGACCCAGTACTTC
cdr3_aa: CSATHGIKETQYF

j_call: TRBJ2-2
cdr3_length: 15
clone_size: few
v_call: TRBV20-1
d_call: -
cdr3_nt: TGCAGTGCTAGAGCGGCTCCCTCGAACACCGGGGAGCTGTTTTTT
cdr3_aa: CSARAAPSNTGELFF

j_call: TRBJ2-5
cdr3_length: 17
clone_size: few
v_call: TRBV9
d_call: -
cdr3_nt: TGTGCCAGCAGCCCGCGAGAGGGTTGGAGCGTGGCGGAGACCCAGTACTTC
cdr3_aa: CASSPREGWSVAETQYF